This T cell receptor (beta chain) was identified during a study of blood T cell repertoires in COVID-19. The CDR3 loop spans 13 amino acids. CDR1 and CDR2 (germline): SEHNR, FQNEAQ (reference sequence). V was shortened by 2 bases and J by 11 bases, with 15 bases between the two germline ends. In the authors' workflow: Estimated nucleated cell counts came from reference gene primer amplification. Only in-frame clones appear in the TCRdb table, and some are missing; sequencing was by immunoSEQ multiplex PCR. D and trimming come from the DNA, and the V and J calls and clone size come from that table. The sample contains 100,000 to 150,000 clones, approximately 90% of which appear only once.

Sequenced: peripheral blood. The chain links TRBV7-9 to TRBJ1-1; no firm D call. The receptor was isolated from a man between 60 and 70 years old with COVID-19, enrolled during active disease. The CDR3 nucleotides are TGTGCCAGCAGCTTAAATCCGGGGAAAAGCGCTTTCTTT. Its protein is CASSLNPGKSAFF. The full variable domain, rest sourced from reference TRBV7-9 and TRBJ1-1, is DTGVSQNPRHKITKRGQNVTFRCDPISEHNRLYWYRQTLGQGPEFLTYFQNEAQLEKSRLLSDRFSAERPKGSFSTLEIQRTEQGDSAMYLCASSLNPGKSAFFGQGTRLTVV.